This TCR beta chain was sequenced during a study of PD-1 blockade in classical Hodgkin lymphoma. Following autologous stem cell transplantation, relapse occurred in every patient, and exposure to brentuximab vedotin varied. Germline CDR1 is SGHVS and CDR2 is FNYEAQ. The V end was cut by 5 bases, the J end by 2 bases, with 16 bases between. The CDR3 runs 16 residues. This clone showed up just once. Its antigen remains unknown. Study results and caveats: Those patients who began receiving nivolumab less than 1 year after ASCT had lower diversity, and they were excluded.

Data came from immunoSEQ multiplex PCR; TCRdb stores just in-frame clones and leaves some out. The data hold 11,000 to 15,000 clones, with around 80% observed a single time. This sample comprised peripheral blood mononuclear cells (PBMCs), obtained before the second cycle of nivolumab. The rearrangement joins TRBV7-6 to TRBJ1-3, with a weak D call TRBD1 (6 bases). The receptor comes from a human donor with classical Hodgkin lymphoma. This CDR3 reads CASSLGQMGPGNTIYF. The DNA for the CDR3 is TGTGCCAGCAGCCTTGGACAGATGGGTCCTGGAAACACCATATATTTT.